Shown below are 5 T cell receptor beta chains from a single sample sequenced in a study of blood T cell repertoires in COVID-19. Sequencing used immunoSEQ multiplex PCR; TCRdb keeps in-frame clones, though not all of them. The sample holds 130,000 or so clones, roughly 79% seen once. Specimen: peripheral blood. These receptor sequences come from a woman aged 60-75 years with active or convalescent COVID-19.

The CDR3 region is CASSRQMGGYTF. CDR3 in DNA: TGTGCCAGCAGCAGACAGATGGGCGGCTACACCTTC. This sequence joins TRBV3-1 (or the pseudogene TRBV3-2) and TRBJ1-2; a possible D gene is TRBD1 (5 bases). This CDR3 spans 12 amino acids. Germline values: CDR1 LGHDT, CDR2 YNNKEL (reference sequence). V dropped 5 bases and J dropped 8 bases, with 12 bases sitting between them.

The J gene is TRBJ2-7, the V gene TRBV18; D gene unclear. V lost 6 bases and J 0 bases, leaving 6 bases between the germline ends. The CDR3 contains 12 residues. Germline assignment: CDR1 KGHSH and CDR2 LQKENI. The CDR3, as DNA: TGTGCCAGCTCCCCCAGCTCCTACGAGCAGTACTTC. Translated: CASSPSSYEQYF.

This chain links TRBV11-2 with TRBJ2-1; TRBD2 is a possible D gene (5 bases). The length of the CDR3 is 15 residues. Trimming removed 3 bases at V and 2 bases at J, with 11 bases between. The germline CDR1 and CDR2 sequences are SGHAT and FQNNGV. CDR3 region: CASSLGGEPYNEQFF. The CDR3, as DNA: TGTGCCAGCAGCTTGGGTGGGGAGCCCTACAATGAGCAGTTCTTC.

The V gene is TRBV5-6, the J gene TRBJ2-7, with 11 nucleotides matching TRBD1. Germline-derived CDR1 and CDR2 are SGHDT and YYEEEE. This CDR3 spans 14 amino acids. V lost 1 base and J lost 7; bases outside the gene matches: 4. The CDR3 here is CASSLWGQGDEQYV. The CDR3 coding sequence is TGTGCCAGCAGCTTGTGGGGACAGGGGGATGAGCAGTACGTC.

The chain carries TRBV19 and TRBJ1-5; no definite D call. V was shortened by 3 bases and J by 5 bases, with 14 bases between the two germline ends. This CDR3 is built from 15 residues. Germline V lookup: CDR1 LNHDA, CDR2 SQIVND (reference sequence). The CDR3 region is CASSMSGVLDQPQHF. CDR3 nucleotides: TGTGCCAGTAGTATGTCGGGTGTATTGGATCAGCCCCAGCATTTT.